Detailed here is one TCR beta chain. The antigen is undetermined. These data are taken from a study of T cell responses to AZD1222 COVID-19 vaccine. Study findings and constraints: Donors skewed white British and female; clonal diversity was possibly underestimated. Spike-specific TCR breadth and depth rose after two AZD1222 doses.

Produced via immunoSEQ multiplex PCR; TCRdb's table is partial and in-frame only. Of about 90,000 clones listed, 85% to 90% are singletons. V lost 5 bases and J 5 bases, leaving 18 bases between the germline ends. The germline V gene has CDR1 LGHNA and CDR2 YSLEER. CDR3 length equals 16 residues. The specimen comprised peripheral blood, sampled 28 days after the second AZD1222 dose. The chain has TRBV4-3 and TRBJ2-2; D is perhaps TRBD1 or TRBD2 (5 bases each). This receptor was identified in an adult who received the AZD1222 COVID-19 vaccine. The CDR3 loop is CASSDGTTIGTGELFF. The CDR3 bases are TGCGCCAGCAGCGACGGGACGACTATTGGGACCGGGGAGCTGTTTTTT.